This TCR beta chain originates from a study of blood T cell repertoires in COVID-19. On the study more broadly: Both acute and convalescent COVID-19 samples were obtained from the United States, Italy and Spain. Sources were T cells, B-cell-depleted T cells, or PBMCs; the material itself was cDNA or gDNA.

This CDR3 comprises 15 residues. V shed 0 bases and J shed 4 bases, with 13 bases lying between them. CDR1 SGHRS and CDR2 YFSETQ come from the germline V gene. In the authors' methods: Amplification of reference gene primers was used by the study to estimate nucleated cell counts. Measured with immunoSEQ multiplex PCR; TCRdb has only the in-frame clones, and not every one. For V, J and clone size, that table is used; D and trimming come from the DNA. Of approximately 450,000 clones detected, 85% to 90% appear once; the ten largest clones hold approximately 4.5%. The clonotype comes from a woman in her 30s with acute or convalescent COVID-19. This sequence joins TRBV5-1 and TRBJ1-1; no clear D gene. The sample comprised peripheral blood. The CDR3: CASSLVGGGVTEAFF. The CDR3 DNA reads TGCGCCAGCAGCTTGGTCGGAGGTGGTGTCACTGAAGCTTTCTTT.